These 11 T cell receptor beta chains came from one sample sequenced in a study of T cell changes during pregnancy in multiple sclerosis. Assay used: immunoSEQ multiplex PCR; TCRdb lists only in-frame clones, some missing. Found here are some 70,000 clones, around 90% of them singletons; the top ten hold more than 0.75%. The sequenced sample was peripheral blood, obtained in the second trimester of pregnancy. Source of these receptors: a female donor with multiple sclerosis, enrolled in a pregnancy study.

The genes are TRBV20-1 and TRBJ2-3; perhaps TRBD2 as D (5 bases). The CDR3 sequence is 11 residues long. V was pared by 5 bases and J by 4 bases, with 7 bases between. Per the germline V gene, CDR1 is DFQATT and CDR2 is SNEGSKA (reference sequence). CDR3 nucleotides: TGCAGTGCTTCCGGGGCAGATACGCAGTATTTT. This encodes CSASGADTQYF.

V and J are TRBV5-5 and TRBJ1-5; weak D call: TRBD1 (6 bases). Germline V gives CDR1 SGHKS, CDR2 YYEKEE (reference sequence). Trimming left V 5 bases short and J 6 bases short, with 15 bases between. The CDR3 has 14 amino acids. Here the CDR3 reads CASSSTGFPQPQHF. The CDR3 DNA reads TGTGCCAGCAGTTCTACAGGGTTCCCTCAGCCCCAGCATTTT.

The chain has TRBV7-8 and TRBJ2-3, with 8 bases aligning to TRBD2. Germline V gene data show CDR1 as SGHVS and CDR2 as FQNEAQ. After removal of 5 bases from V and 5 bases from J, the junction contained 6 bases not matched to a gene. CDR3 length: 14 residues. CDR3 sequence reads: CASSPTSAGDTQYF. The CDR3 bases are TGTGCCAGCAGCCCGACTAGCGCCGGAGATACGCAGTATTTT.

The chain carries TRBV29-1 and TRBJ1-2; 8 nucleotides match TRBD1. The CDR3 loop spans 13 amino acids. J was trimmed by 7 bases and V by 3 bases; bases with no gene match: 7. The germline gives CDR1 SQVTM, CDR2 ANQGSEA. The CDR3 DNA follows: TGCAGCGTTGATGGACAGGGAAGCCGTGGCTACACCTTC. The encoded protein is CSVDGQGSRGYTF.

In nucleotides, the CDR3 is TGTGCCAGCAGCGGGTACGGATACAGGTCCTCTGGAAACACCATATATTTT. Protein: CASSGYGYRSSGNTIYF. The V gene is TRBV9, the J gene TRBJ1-3; a possible D gene is TRBD1 (5 bases). The length of the CDR3 is 17 residues. Trimming stripped 3 bases from V and 0 bases from J, with 16 bases between. Germline V lookup: CDR1 SGDLS, CDR2 YYNGEE.

The rearrangement joins TRBV27 to TRBJ2-1; a possible D gene is TRBD1 (5 bases). Germline V gene sequence: CDR1 MNHEY, CDR2 SMNVEV (reference sequence). The CDR3 is 13 residues long. Trimming removed 6 bases from V and 9 bases from J, with 15 bases in between. The CDR3 bases are TGTGCCAGCAGCGCCAGGGTGAACGGTGAGCAGTTCTTC. Encoded protein: CASSARVNGEQFF.

The V and J genes are TRBV5-6 and TRBJ1-1; the D is unclear. There are 11 residues in the CDR3. Trimming shortened V by 5 bases and J by 2 bases, and 4 bases separated the two germline ends. Germline V gives CDR1 SGHDT, CDR2 YYEEEE. CDR3: CASSLNTEAFF. For the CDR3, the DNA is TGTGCCAGCAGTCTAAACACTGAAGCTTTCTTT.

This chain uses TRBV9 with TRBJ2-1; 8 bases match TRBD2. The germline gives CDR1 SGDLS, CDR2 YYNGEE. J lost 0 bases, V lost 2 bases, and 13 bases had no gene match. The CDR3 extends over 19 amino acids. CDR3 sequence (DNA): TGTGCCAGCAGCGTCTCACCGGGACTAGGAAAGAGCTCCTACAATGAGCAGTTCTTC. The encoded protein is CASSVSPGLGKSSYNEQFF.

This chain connects TRBV5-1 to TRBJ1-2, with D uncertain. This CDR3 contains 14 residues. Trimming stripped 2 bases from V and 3 bases from J, with 11 bases between. Germline V gene data show CDR1 as SGHRS and CDR2 as YFSETQ. The CDR3 sequence: CASSFGYSDYGYTF. In nucleotides, the CDR3 is TGCGCCAGCAGCTTCGGGTACTCAGACTATGGCTACACCTTC.

Only one count was recorded for this clone. The rearrangement uses TRBV15 and TRBJ2-7; D may be TRBD1 (6 bases). Trimming stripped 3 bases from V and 4 bases from J, with 7 bases between. This CDR3 spans 12 amino acids. Per germline, CDR1 LNHNV and CDR2 YYDKDF (reference sequence). The CDR3 region is CATSSRGYEQYF. Written as DNA, the CDR3 is TGTGCCACCAGCAGCAGGGGTTACGAGCAGTACTTC.

This clone was counted a few times. The V and J genes are TRBV6-1 and TRBJ1-5; TRBD1 is a possible D gene (6 bases). This CDR3 spans 15 amino acids. Between the trimmed V and J ends, which lost 6 bases and 0 bases, there was a span of 12 bases. The germline CDR1 and CDR2 sequences are MNHNS and SASEGT. The CDR3 reads CASSTGSVSNQPQHF. The CDR3 DNA follows: TGTGCCAGCAGCACAGGGTCAGTTAGCAATCAGCCCCAGCATTTT.